These T cell receptor beta chains were read from a single sample in a study of radiation and T cells in renal cell carcinoma. Profiled with immunoSEQ multiplex PCR; TCRdb holds only in-frame clones, not every one. The table lists around 100,000 clones, around 83% of them singletons, with approximately 7.7% in the top ten. The sequenced sample was blood, obtained from a patient whose treatment included radiotherapy and nephrectomy. These receptors came from a man aged 55 to 70 with renal cell carcinoma. Each CDR3 is given with its conserved first and last residue. A D gene is named only where the DNA matches it firmly. The size entry is marked missing in some rows and otherwise reads once, few, many or a size class.

V,J,size,D,CDR3,DNA
TRBV9,TRBJ2-1,NA,TRBD1,CASSVGDSPYNEQFF,TGTGCCAGCAGCGTAGGGGACAGTCCCTACAATGAGCAGTTCTTC
TRBV14,TRBJ2-1,NA,NA,CASNGLAGNRPNEQFF,TGTGCCAGCAACGGACTTGCGGGAAATAGGCCCAATGAGCAGTTCTTC
TRBV7-2,TRBJ2-7,NA,TRBD2,CASSQAGGPLEQYF,TGTGCCAGCAGCCAAGCGGGAGGGCCGCTCGAGCAGTACTTC
TRBV7-2,TRBJ1-4,NA,TRBD1,CASSLMTGGREKLFF,TGTGCCAGCAGCTTAATGACAGGGGGCCGGGAAAAACTGTTTTTT
TRBV5-1,TRBJ2-1,NA,NA,CASSFLGTEGMNEQFF,TGCGCCAGCAGCTTCCTAGGGACTGAGGGTATGAATGAGCAGTTCTTC
TRBV11-2,TRBJ2-4,once,NA,CASSFQGAALDIQYF,TGTGCCAGCAGCTTTCAGGGCGCGGCACTAGACATTCAGTACTTC
TRBV6-8,TRBJ2-3,few,TRBD2,CARPVAGDTQYF,TGTGCCAGACCCGTAGCGGGAGATACGCAGTATTTT
TRBV6-1,TRBJ1-4,NA,NA,CASSVDRNEKLFF,TGTGCCAGCAGTGTGGACAGAAATGAAAAACTGTTTTTT
TRBV5-1,TRBJ2-1,NA,TRBD2,CASSFTSGRDYEQFF,TGCGCCAGCAGCTTCACTAGCGGGAGAGATTATGAGCAGTTCTTC
TRBV15,TRBJ1-1,NA,NA,CATSRAVTGNTEAFF,TGTGCCACCAGCCGTGCGGTAACAGGGAACACTGAAGCTTTCTTT
TRBV2,TRBJ1-1,few,NA,CASSGLGTEAFF,TGTGCCAGCAGCGGCCTAGGAACAGAAGCTTTCTTT
TRBV29-1,TRBJ2-5,NA,NA,CSVQLSQETQYF,TGCAGCGTTCAGTTATCCCAAGAGACCCAGTACTTC
TRBV27,TRBJ1-5,few,NA,CASTSRGNQPQHF,TGTGCCAGCACCAGCAGGGGCAATCAGCCCCAGCATTTT
TRBV11-2,TRBJ1-1,NA,TRBD1,CASSPRQGEAEAFF,TGTGCCAGCAGCCCACGACAGGGGGAAGCTGAAGCTTTCTTT
TRBV27,TRBJ2-1,NA,TRBD1,CASSSGQPYNEQFF,TGTGCCAGCAGTTCGGGACAGCCCTACAATGAGCAGTTCTTC
TRBV27,TRBJ2-1,NA,NA,CASSLTVRSEQFF,TGTGCCAGCAGTTTAACAGTTAGGTCTGAGCAGTTCTTC
TRBV7-9,TRBJ2-7,NA,NA,CASSLGGSGYEQYF,TGTGCCAGCAGCTTAGGGGGGTCGGGCTACGAGCAGTACTTC
TRBV5-1,TRBJ2-7,NA,TRBD2,CASSLVGGSSGNEQYF,TGCGCCAGCAGCTTGGTGGGCGGGAGTTCGGGGAACGAGCAGTACTTC